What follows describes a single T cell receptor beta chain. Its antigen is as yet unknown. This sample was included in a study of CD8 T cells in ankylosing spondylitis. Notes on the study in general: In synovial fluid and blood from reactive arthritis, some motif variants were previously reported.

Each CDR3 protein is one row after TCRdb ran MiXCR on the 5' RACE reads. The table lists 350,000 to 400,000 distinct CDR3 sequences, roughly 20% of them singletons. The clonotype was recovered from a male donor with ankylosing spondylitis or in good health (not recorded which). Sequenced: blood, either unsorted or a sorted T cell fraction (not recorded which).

The CDR3 protein is CASSSENIQYF. As DNA, the CDR3 is TGTGCCAGCAGCTCGGAAAACATTCAGTACTTC. The rearrangement links TRBV7-2 to TRBJ2-4; no definite D call. The germline gives CDR1 SGHTA, CDR2 FQGNSA. Trimming removed 4 bases at V and 5 bases at J, with 3 bases between. The CDR3 is 11 amino acids.